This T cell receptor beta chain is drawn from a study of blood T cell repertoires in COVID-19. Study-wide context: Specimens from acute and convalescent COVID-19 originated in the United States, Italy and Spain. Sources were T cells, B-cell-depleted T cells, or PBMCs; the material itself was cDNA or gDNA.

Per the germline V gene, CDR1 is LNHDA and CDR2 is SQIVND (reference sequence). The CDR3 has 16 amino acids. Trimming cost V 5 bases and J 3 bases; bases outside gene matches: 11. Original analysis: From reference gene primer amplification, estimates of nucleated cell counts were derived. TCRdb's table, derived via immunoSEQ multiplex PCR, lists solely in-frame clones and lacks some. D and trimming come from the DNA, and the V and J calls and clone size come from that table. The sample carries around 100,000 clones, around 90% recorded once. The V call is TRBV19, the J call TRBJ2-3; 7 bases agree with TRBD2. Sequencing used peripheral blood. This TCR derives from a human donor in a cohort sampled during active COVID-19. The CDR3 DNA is TGTGCCAGTAGTTCCTGGGGGAGGGGAGGTACAGATACGCAGTATTTT. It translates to CASSSWGRGGTDTQYF. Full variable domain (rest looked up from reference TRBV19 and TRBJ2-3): DGGITQSPKYLFRKEGQNVTLSCEQNLNHDAMYWYRQDPGQGLRLIYYSQIVNDFQKGDIAEGYSVSREKKESFPLTVTSAQKNPTAFYLCASSSWGRGGTDTQYFGPGTRLTVL.